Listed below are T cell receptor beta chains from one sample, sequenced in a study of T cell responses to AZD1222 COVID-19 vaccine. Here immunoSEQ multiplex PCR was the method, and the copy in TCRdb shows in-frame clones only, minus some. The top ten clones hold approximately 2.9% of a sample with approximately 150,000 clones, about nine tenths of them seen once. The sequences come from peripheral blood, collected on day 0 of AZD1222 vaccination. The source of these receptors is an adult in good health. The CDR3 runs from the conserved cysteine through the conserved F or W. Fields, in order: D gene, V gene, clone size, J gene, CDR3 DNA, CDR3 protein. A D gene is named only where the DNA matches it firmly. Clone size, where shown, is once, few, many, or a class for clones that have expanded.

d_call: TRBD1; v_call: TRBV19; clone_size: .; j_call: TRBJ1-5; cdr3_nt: TGTGCCTCAGGACAGGGGATCTCTCAGCCCCAGCATTTT; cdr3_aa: CASGQGISQPQHF
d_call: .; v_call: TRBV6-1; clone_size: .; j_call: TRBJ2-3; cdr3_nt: TGTGCCAGCAGTGAGGGACTCACAGATACGCAGTATTTT; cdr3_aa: CASSEGLTDTQYF
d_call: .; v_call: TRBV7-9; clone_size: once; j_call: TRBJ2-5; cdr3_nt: TGTGCCAGCAGCTTCTCAGGCCAAGAGACCCAGTACTTC; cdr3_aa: CASSFSGQETQYF
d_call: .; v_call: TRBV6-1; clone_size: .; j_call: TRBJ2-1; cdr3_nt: TGTGCCAGCAGTGAGAATGATGGAGATCCCCCCTCCTACAATGAGCAGTTCTTC; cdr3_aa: CASSENDGDPPSYNEQFF
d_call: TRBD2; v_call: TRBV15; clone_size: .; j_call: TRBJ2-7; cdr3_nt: TGTGCCACCAGCCAGGGCAGCGGGGGGCCTCGGGCCTACGAGCAGTACTTC; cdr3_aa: CATSQGSGGPRAYEQYF
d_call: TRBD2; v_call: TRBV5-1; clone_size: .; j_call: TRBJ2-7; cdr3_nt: TGCGCCAGCAGCCTCTCTAGCGGGGCGTACGAGCAGTACTTC; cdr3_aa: CASSLSSGAYEQYF
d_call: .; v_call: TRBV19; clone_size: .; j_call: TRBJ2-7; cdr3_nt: TGTGCCAGTACCCTCAGGGACGGTTCCTACGAGCAGTACTTC; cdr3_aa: CASTLRDGSYEQYF
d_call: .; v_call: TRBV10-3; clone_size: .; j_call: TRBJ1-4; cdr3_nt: TGTGCCATCAGGGAACAGGGCGTAGGTGAAAAACTGTTTTTT; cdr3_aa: CAIREQGVGEKLFF
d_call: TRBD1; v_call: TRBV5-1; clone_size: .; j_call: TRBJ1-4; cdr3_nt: TGCGCCAGCAGCTTATCGGGGAGACAGGGAAATGAAAAACTGTTTTTT; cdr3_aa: CASSLSGRQGNEKLFF
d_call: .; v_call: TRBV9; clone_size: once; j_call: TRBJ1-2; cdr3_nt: TGTGCCAGCAGCGTATCCCCAACGAGCTATGGCTACACCTTC; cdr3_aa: CASSVSPTSYGYTF
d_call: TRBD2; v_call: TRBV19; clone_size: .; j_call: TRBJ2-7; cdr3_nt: TGTGCCAGTAGCCTCCAGCGGGGTAGCAACGAGCAGTACTTC; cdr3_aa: CASSLQRGSNEQYF
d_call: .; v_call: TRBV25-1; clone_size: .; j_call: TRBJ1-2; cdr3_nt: TGTGCCAGCAGTGACCCCAGAGGTACGGTCTATGGCTACACCTTC; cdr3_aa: CASSDPRGTVYGYTF
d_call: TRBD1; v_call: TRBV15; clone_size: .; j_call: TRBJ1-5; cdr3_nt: TGTGCCACCAGGGAGCTAGGACAGGGGGGCAATCAGCCCCAGCATTTT; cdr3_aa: CATRELGQGGNQPQHF
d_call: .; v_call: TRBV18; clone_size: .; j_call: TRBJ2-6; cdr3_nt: TGTGCCAGCTCACCAGAGAGGGCTGGGGCCAACGTCCTGACTTTC; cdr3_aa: CASSPERAGANVLTF
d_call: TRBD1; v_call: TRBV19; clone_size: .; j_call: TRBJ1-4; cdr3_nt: TGTGCCAGTACCGACTGGGACAGCGCGGCAACTAATGAAAAACTGTTTTTT; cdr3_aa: CASTDWDSAATNEKLFF
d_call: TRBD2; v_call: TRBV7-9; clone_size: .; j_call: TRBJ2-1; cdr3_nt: TGTGCCAGCAGCGCTCCGGGACTAGTTTCGGCCAATGAGCAGTTCTTC; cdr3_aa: CASSAPGLVSANEQFF
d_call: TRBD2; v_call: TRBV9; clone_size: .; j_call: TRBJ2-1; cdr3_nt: TGTGCCAGCAGCCCTAGCGGGGGGGCGCACAATGAGCAGTTCTTC; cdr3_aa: CASSPSGGAHNEQFF
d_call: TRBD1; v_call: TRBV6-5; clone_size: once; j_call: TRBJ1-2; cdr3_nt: TGTGCCAGCAGCGACAGGGCGTCCATCTATGGCTACACCTTC; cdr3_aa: CASSDRASIYGYTF
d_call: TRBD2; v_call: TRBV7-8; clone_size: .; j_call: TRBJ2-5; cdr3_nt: TGTGCCAGCAGCTTTCTAGCGGGGGTACAAGAGACCCAGTACTTC; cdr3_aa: CASSFLAGVQETQYF
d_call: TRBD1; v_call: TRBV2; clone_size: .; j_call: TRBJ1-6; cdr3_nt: TGTGCCAGCAGTGTTAGCAGGGGGCGTCTTGGATCCTATAATTCACCCCTCCACTTT; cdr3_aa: CASSVSRGRLGSYNSPLHF
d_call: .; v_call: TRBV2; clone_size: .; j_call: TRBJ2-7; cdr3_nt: TGTGCCATCCGGCTACTCTACGAGCAGTACTTC; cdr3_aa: CAIRLLYEQYF
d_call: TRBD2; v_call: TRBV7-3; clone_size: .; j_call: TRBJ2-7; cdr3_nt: TGTGCCAGCAGCTTATCTAGCGGGGTCGAGCAGTACTTC; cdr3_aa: CASSLSSGVEQYF
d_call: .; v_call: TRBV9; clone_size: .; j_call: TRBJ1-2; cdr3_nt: TGTGCCAGCAGCGTAGACGCCCAGAGGGACTATGGCTACACCTTC; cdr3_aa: CASSVDAQRDYGYTF
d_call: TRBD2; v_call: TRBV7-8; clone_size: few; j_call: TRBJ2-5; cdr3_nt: TGTGCCAGCATCCTTGGACTAGCGGAAGAGACCCAGTACTTC; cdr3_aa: CASILGLAEETQYF
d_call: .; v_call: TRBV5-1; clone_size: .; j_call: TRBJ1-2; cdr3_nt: TGCGCCAGCAGTTCAGGGGCCTACTATGGCTACACCTTC; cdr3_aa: CASSSGAYYGYTF
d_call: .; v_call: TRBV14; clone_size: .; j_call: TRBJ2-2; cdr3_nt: TGTGCCAGCAGCCAAGAACTTAAGCTAGCAACCGGGGAGCTGTTTTTT; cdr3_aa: CASSQELKLATGELFF
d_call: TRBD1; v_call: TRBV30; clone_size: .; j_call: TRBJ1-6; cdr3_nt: TGTGCCTGGAGTGTACGGGGACAGGGGTATTCACCCCTCCACTTT; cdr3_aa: CAWSVRGQGYSPLHF